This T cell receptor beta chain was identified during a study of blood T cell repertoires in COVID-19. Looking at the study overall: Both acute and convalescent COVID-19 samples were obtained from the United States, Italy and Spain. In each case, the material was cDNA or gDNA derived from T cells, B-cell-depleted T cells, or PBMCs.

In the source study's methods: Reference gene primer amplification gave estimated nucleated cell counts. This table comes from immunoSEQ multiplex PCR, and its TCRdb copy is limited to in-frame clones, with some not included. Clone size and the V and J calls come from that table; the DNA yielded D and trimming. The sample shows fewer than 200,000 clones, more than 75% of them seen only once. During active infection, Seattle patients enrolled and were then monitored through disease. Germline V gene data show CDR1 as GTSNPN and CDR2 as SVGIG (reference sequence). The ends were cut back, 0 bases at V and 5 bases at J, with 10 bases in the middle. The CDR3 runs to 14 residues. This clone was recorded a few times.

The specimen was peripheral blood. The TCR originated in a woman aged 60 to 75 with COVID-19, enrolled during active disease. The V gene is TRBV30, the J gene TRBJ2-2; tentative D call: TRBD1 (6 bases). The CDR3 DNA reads TGTGCCTGGAGTGTTAGGGGGTTAACCGGGGAGCTGTTTTTT. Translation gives CAWSVRGLTGELFF.